This paragraph covers one T cell receptor (beta chain) sequence. There is no known antigen for this receptor. Base quality data are lacking; no much larger clone is found one base away. This sample is drawn from a study of cytomegalovirus exposure and HLA in healthy donors (dated by TCRdb to 2015 to 2018). Looking at the study overall: The 666 repertoires of the first cohort and the roughly 120 validation repertoires were produced on the same platform, according to a later analysis. The study aimed to test whether signatures of past pathogen exposure could be identified by cataloging public T cell receptors. Besides the first cohort of roughly 640 subjects, a separate validation cohort made up of 90 to 150 different subjects was used. To predict cytomegalovirus infection status, the study brought together high-throughput TCR immunosequencing, statistical association of individual TCRs with disease status, and machine learning. General findings and caveats noted by the study authors: The study gave a list of about 170 TCR beta chains associated with cytomegalovirus. In vitro tests confirmed that a few of the cytomegalovirus-associated TCR beta chains recognize cytomegalovirus antigens. Cytomegalovirus status was reported to be diagnosed by the classifier with high specificity and sensitivity in both the original and validation cohorts. The authors suggested that the approach could potentially be generalized to other disease states and immunological phenotypes. The validation cohort had no HLA typing available for a later analysis, so co-occurrence within that cohort was assessed over all 130 or so repertoires. While some public TCRs were present in many individuals, most TCR sequences turned up only very rarely across donors. A later analysis found that TCRs clustered in the first cohort also tended to co-occur in the approximately 120 validation repertoires, with 94% of cluster scores above 0.

Its CDR3 holds 14 amino acids, cysteine through phenylalanine. CDR3 DNA only is kept here, 42 bases in frame from base 1. Trimming at the junction amounts to 0 bases on V and 1 base on J, and the germline ends lie 3 bases apart. Via the germline V gene (reference sequence), CDR1 is MNHEY and CDR2 SMNVEV. The donors were included in the validation cohort of 90 to 150 subjects, a group kept apart from the approximately 650-subject first cohort. Receptor libraries were prepared by the immunoSEQ multiplex PCR assay. Per the source publication's procedure: A statistical classification framework was developed to diagnose cytomegalovirus status using the catalog of TCR beta chain sequences. Entries here come from immuneACCESS through TCRdb and include only in-frame sequences with V and J called. Some clones fail to appear in such tables; in the studies checked, an unresolved V gene covers under half of the shortfall, and the cause of the remainder is unknown. Clone size and the V and J calls come from that table; the DNA yielded D and trimming. Here the sample has over 150,000 clones; 65% to 90% occur a single time. Clones ranked in the top ten supply about 22% of the sample.

This clonotype was sampled from a man younger than 35 in good health and CMV-seropositive. The chain is made from TRBV27 and TRBJ2-2, with the D gene call left open. Specimen: PBMCs. DNA sequence: TGTGCCAGCAGTTTATCCAGGAACACCGGGGAGCTGTTTTTT. Translated, this is CASSLSRNTGELFF.